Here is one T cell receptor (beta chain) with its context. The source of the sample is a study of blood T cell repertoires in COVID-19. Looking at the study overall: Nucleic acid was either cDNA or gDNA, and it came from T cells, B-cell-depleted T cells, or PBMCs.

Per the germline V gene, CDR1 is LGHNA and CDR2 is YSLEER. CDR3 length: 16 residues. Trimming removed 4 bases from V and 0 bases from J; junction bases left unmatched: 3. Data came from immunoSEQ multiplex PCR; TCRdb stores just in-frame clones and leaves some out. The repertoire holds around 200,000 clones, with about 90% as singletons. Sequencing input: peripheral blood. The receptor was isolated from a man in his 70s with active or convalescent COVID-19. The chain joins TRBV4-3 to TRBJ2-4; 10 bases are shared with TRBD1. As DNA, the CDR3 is TGCGCCAGCAGCCTCGGGACAGGGGTAGCCAAAAACATTCAGTACTTC. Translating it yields CASSLGTGVAKNIQYF.